The 10 T cell receptor beta chains reported below all come from one sample, sequenced in a study of blood T cell repertoires in COVID-19. TCRdb keeps only in-frame clones here, not all; method: immunoSEQ multiplex PCR. The table has about 150,000 clones, approximately 84% seen once. Sequencing input: peripheral blood. The source of these receptors is a man between 70 and 80 years old with acute or convalescent COVID-19.

The V call is TRBV7-6, the J call TRBJ2-2, with TRBD2 matching over 8 bases. V shed 6 bases and J 6 bases; nucleotides not matched to a gene: 6. In germline, CDR1 is SGHVS, CDR2 FNYEAQ. The CDR3 covers 14 residues. The CDR3 nucleotides read TGTGCCAGCAGGAGCGGGAGTCTTGCCGGGGAGCTGTTTTTT. Translating it yields CASRSGSLAGELFF.

The rearrangement links TRBV27 to TRBJ2-5; TRBD2 matches 7 bases. The CDR3 sequence is 14 residues long. Per germline, CDR1 MNHEY and CDR2 SMNVEV (reference sequence). The V gene end was trimmed by 8 bases and the J gene end by 4 bases; junction bases not matched to a gene: 10. CDR3 nucleotide sequence: TGTGCCAGCCGTCTGGCGGGGGTGGTAGAGACCCAGTACTTC. Amino acid sequence: CASRLAGVVETQYF.

This chain joins TRBV28 and TRBJ2-7; maybe TRBD1 (6 bases). The CDR3 consists of 17 residues. CDR1 MDHEN and CDR2 SYDVKM come from the germline V gene. Trimming pared 1 base from V and 5 bases from J, leaving 21 bases between. The CDR3 spells CASSLSLYGTPTHEQYF. As DNA, the CDR3 is TGTGCCAGCAGTTTATCATTGTATGGGACACCGACCCACGAGCAGTACTTC.

DNA for the CDR3: TGCAGCGTTGATTTTACCCGAGAGAGCGGCTACACCTTC. It is translated as CSVDFTRESGYTF. The gene calls are TRBV29-1 and TRBJ1-2; D gene unclear. CDR3 size: 13 residues. V was shortened by 3 bases and J by 8 bases, with 16 bases between the two germline ends. Per germline, CDR1 SQVTM and CDR2 ANQGSEA.

The CDR3 DNA follows: TGTGCCAGCAGCTTGGGTAGCGGGAGTTTCCAAGAGACCCAGTACTTC. Amino acids: CASSLGSGSFQETQYF. V and J are TRBV5-8 and TRBJ2-5; 9 bases align to TRBD2. Germline V gives CDR1 SGHTS, CDR2 YDEGEE. V gave up 0 bases and J gave up 1 base; unmatched junction bases: 4. The CDR3 is 16 residues long.

CDR3 amino acids: CASNLPMAAPYFYSNQPQHF. The CDR3 nucleotides read TGCGCCAGCAACCTGCCGATGGCGGCCCCCTACTTTTATAGCAATCAGCCCCAGCATTTT. The rearrangement uses TRBV5-1 and TRBJ1-5; D is unclear. The V and J ends lost 6 bases and 0 bases respectively, with 28 bases between them. CDR1 and CDR2 (germline): SGHRS, YFSETQ. This CDR3 has 20 residues.

This chain connects TRBV2 to TRBJ2-1; 7 nucleotides agree with TRBD1. The junction had 16 bases not matched to a gene; V was cut back by 4 bases and J by 4 bases. CDR1 is SNHLY and CDR2 is FYNNEI in the germline V gene. The CDR3 is 18 amino acids. The CDR3 region is CASSVDHPGTERYNEQFF. The CDR3 coding sequence is TGTGCCAGCAGTGTTGATCACCCCGGGACAGAAAGATACAATGAGCAGTTCTTC.

The chain carries TRBV29-1 and TRBJ2-1; D call uncertain. Trimming shortened V by 4 bases and J by 6 bases, and 7 bases separated the two germline ends. The CDR3 is 11 amino acids. Germline V gene data show CDR1 as SQVTM and CDR2 as ANQGSEA. The CDR3 region is CSVAGFNEQFF. The CDR3 DNA reads as TGCAGCGTTGCCGGGTTCAATGAGCAGTTCTTC.

The rearrangement uses TRBV7-2 and TRBJ1-4; possibly TRBD1 for D (6 bases). The CDR3 has 16 residues. V lost 2 bases, J lost 1 base, and 11 bases lay in between. Per the germline V gene, CDR1 is SGHTA and CDR2 is FQGNSA. CDR3 sequence: CASSLWRGRTNEKLFF. The CDR3 bases are TGTGCCAGCAGCTTATGGCGGGGGCGAACTAATGAAAAACTGTTTTTT. Together with reference TRBV7-2 and TRBJ1-4, the CDR3 gives the full variable domain: GAGVSQSPSNKVTEKGKDVELRCDPISGHTALYWYRQSLGQGLEFLIYFQGNSAPDKSGLPSDRFSAERTGGSVSTLTIQRTQQEDSAVYLCASSLWRGRTNEKLFFGSGTQLSVL.

This chain connects TRBV21-1 to TRBJ2-7; the table's D call of TRBD1 was not tested on the DNA. TRBV21-1 is given as a pseudogene. The CDR3 consists of 18 residues. CDR3 sequence: CASRKRRDSHSSSYEQYF. The CDR3 DNA is TGTGCCAGCAGAAAAAGGAGGGACAGTCACTCAAGCTCCTACGAGCAGTACTTC.